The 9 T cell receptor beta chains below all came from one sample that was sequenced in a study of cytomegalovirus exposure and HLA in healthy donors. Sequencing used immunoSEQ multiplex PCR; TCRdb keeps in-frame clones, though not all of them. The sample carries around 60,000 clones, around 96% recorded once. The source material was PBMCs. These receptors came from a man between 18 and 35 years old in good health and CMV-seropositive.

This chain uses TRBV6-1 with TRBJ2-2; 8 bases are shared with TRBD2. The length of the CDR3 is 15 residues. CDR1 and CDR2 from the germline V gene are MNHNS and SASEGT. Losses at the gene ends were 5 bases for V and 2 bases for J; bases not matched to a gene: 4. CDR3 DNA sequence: TGTGCCAGCAGTAACCTAGCGGGTAACACCGGGGAGCTGTTTTTT. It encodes CASSNLAGNTGELFF.

CDR3 in amino acids: CASRLRLDSSNQPQHF. The DNA for the CDR3 is TGTGCCAGCAGGTTGAGGCTAGACAGTAGCAATCAGCCCCAGCATTTT. The chain joins TRBV28 to TRBJ1-5; weak D call: TRBD1 (5 bases). Germline assignment: CDR1 MDHEN and CDR2 SYDVKM. Trimming left V 6 bases short and J 0 bases short, with 15 bases between. This CDR3 is 16 amino acids long.

This CDR3 reads CASSPGEFSNTEAFF. The CDR3 DNA reads as TGTGCCAGCAGCCCAGGGGAATTCTCGAACACTGAAGCTTTCTTT. The chain is built from TRBV6-5 and TRBJ1-1; tentatively, D is TRBD1 (6 bases). The CDR3 extends over 15 amino acids. V gave up 6 bases and J gave up 1 base, with 15 bases separating them. The V gene's germline CDR1 is MNHEY and CDR2 SVGAGI.

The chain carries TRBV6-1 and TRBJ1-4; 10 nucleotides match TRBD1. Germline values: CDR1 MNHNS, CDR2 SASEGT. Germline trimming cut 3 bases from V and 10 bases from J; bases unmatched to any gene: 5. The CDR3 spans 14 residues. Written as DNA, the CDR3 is TGTGCCAGCAGTGAGGGACAGGGGTTTGGAAAACTGTTTTTT. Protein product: CASSEGQGFGKLFF.

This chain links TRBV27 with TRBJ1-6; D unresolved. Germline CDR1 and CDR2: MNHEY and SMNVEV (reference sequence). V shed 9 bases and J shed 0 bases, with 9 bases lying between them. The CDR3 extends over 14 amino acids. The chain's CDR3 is CASRWSSYNSPLHF. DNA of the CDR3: TGTGCCAGTCGGTGGAGCTCCTATAATTCACCCCTCCACTTT.

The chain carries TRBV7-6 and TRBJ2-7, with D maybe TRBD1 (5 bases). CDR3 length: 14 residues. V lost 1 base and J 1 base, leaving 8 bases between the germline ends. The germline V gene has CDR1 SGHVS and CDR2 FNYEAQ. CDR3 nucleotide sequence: TGTGCCAGCAGCTTAGAACCAGGGTCCTACGAGCAGTACTTC. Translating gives CASSLEPGSYEQYF.

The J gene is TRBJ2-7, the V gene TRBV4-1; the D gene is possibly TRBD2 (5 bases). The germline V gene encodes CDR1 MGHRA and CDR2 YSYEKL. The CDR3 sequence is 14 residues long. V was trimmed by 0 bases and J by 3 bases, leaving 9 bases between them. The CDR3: CASSQDHGLYEQYF. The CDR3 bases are TGCGCCAGCAGCCAAGATCATGGACTCTACGAGCAGTACTTC.

CDR3 sequence (DNA): TGTGCCAGCAGTGAAGGTGGCAGTAGCACAGATACGCAGTATTTT. Translated: CASSEGGSSTDTQYF. V usage is TRBV25-1 and J usage is TRBJ2-3; no clear D gene. The CDR3 runs 15 residues. Germline V gene lookup returns CDR1 MGHDK and CDR2 SYGVNS. V shed 2 bases and J shed 0 bases, with 9 bases lying between them. The whole variable domain, remainder taken from reference TRBV25-1 and TRBJ2-3, is EADIYQTPRYLVIGTGKKITLECSQTMGHDKMYWYQQDPGMELHLIHYSYGVNSTEKGDLSSESTVSRIRTEHFPLTLESARPSHTSQYLCASSEGGSSTDTQYFGPGTRLTVL.

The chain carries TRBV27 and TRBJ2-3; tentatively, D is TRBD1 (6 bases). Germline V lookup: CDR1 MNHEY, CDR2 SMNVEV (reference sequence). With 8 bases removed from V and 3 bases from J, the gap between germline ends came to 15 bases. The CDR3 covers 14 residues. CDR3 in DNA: TGTGCCAGCGCCCATGGCAGGGGAACAGATACGCAGTATTTT. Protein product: CASAHGRGTDTQYF.